The 14 T cell receptor beta chains listed next were all sequenced from one sample in a study of shared T cell receptors in the human thymus (dated by TCRdb to the early 2020s). Library generation was performed with the immunoSEQ multiplex PCR assay. Entries here come from immuneACCESS through TCRdb and include only in-frame sequences with V and J called. Some clones fail to appear in such tables; in the studies checked, an unresolved V gene covers under half of the shortfall, and the cause of the remainder is unknown. This sample gives 500,000 to 850,000 clones in total; approximately 89% of them show up just once. 0.0094% of the sample is held by the ten biggest clonotypes. In addition, the sample was reused for a study of human thymus T cells.

Sequencing input: thymocytes. The receptors come from a boy younger than two with a congenital heart defect. Donor details come from another sample of the same person, matched by shared clones.

V and J are TRBV18 and TRBJ1-2; 7 bases line up with TRBD1. This CDR3 is built from 15 residues. Germline CDR1 reads KGHSH; CDR2 reads LQKENI. The V gene end was trimmed by 2 bases and the J gene end by 3 bases; junction bases not matched to a gene: 6. CDR3 in DNA: TGTGCCAGCTCACCAGGGACAGAGGAGGACTATGGCTACACCTTC. Translated: CASSPGTEEDYGYTF.

The table lists this clone with a few counts. The chain couples TRBV7-6 to TRBJ2-3, with 7 bases aligning to TRBD1. Germline V CDR1 and CDR2: SGHVS, FNYEAQ. CDR3 size: 14 residues. Unmatched junction bases numbered 6, after V lost 5 bases and J lost 4 bases. The CDR3 region is CASSRDRAADTQYF. Here the CDR3 DNA reads TGTGCCAGCAGCAGAGACAGGGCAGCAGATACGCAGTATTTT.

The V gene is TRBV7-9, the J gene TRBJ2-2; D unresolved. The V and J ends lost 11 bases and 7 bases respectively, with 8 bases between them. Germline CDR1 reads SEHNR; CDR2 reads FQNEAQ (reference sequence). The CDR3 loop spans 10 amino acids. The CDR3 loop reads CAARGGELFF. CDR3 nucleotide sequence: TGTGCCGCCCGAGGCGGGGAGCTGTTTTTT.

The gene calls are TRBV19 and TRBJ2-1, with 11 bases that match TRBD2. J was trimmed by 2 bases and V by 4 bases; bases with no gene match: 4. The germline V gene encodes CDR1 LNHDA and CDR2 SQIVND (reference sequence). The CDR3 extends over 16 amino acids. The CDR3 region has the DNA TGTGCCAGTAGTAGAGGACTAGCGGGCGCCTACAATGAGCAGTTCTTC. Its translation is CASSRGLAGAYNEQFF.

J is TRBJ1-5 and V is TRBV4-2; 7 nucleotides line up with TRBD1. After removal of 1 base from V and 4 bases from J, the junction contained 7 bases not matched to a gene. Per the germline V gene, CDR1 is LGHNA and CDR2 is YNFKEQ. The CDR3 has 16 amino acids. The DNA for the CDR3 is TGTGCCAGCAGCCAAGTTGGACAGGTCGGGAATCAGCCCCAGCATTTT. It specifies CASSQVGQVGNQPQHF.

This chain uses TRBV27 with TRBJ1-2, with 9 bases lining up with TRBD1. The CDR3 totals 16 residues. V was pared by 6 bases and J by 1 base, with 9 bases of the junction left unmatched. Germline-derived CDR1 and CDR2 are MNHEY and SMNVEV (reference sequence). The CDR3 spells CASRPRTGAHNYGYTF. The CDR3 DNA reads as TGTGCCAGCAGGCCTAGGACAGGGGCCCATAACTATGGCTACACCTTC.

The chain carries TRBV28 and TRBJ2-7; D is perhaps TRBD1 (5 bases). This CDR3 comprises 13 residues. CDR1 and CDR2 from the germline V gene are MDHEN and SYDVKM. V was pared by 9 bases and J by 5 bases, with 17 bases between. The CDR3 bases are TGTGCCAGTAACCGGCCGACAGCCCACGAGCAGTACTTC. Translation: CASNRPTAHEQYF.

The J gene is TRBJ2-7, the V gene TRBV27, with D possibly being TRBD2 (6 bases). The germline V gene has CDR1 MNHEY and CDR2 SMNVEV (reference sequence). The germline V and J ends were trimmed by 2 bases and 2 bases, with 10 bases remaining between them. The CDR3 spans 14 residues. The CDR3 nucleotides are TGTGCCAGCAGTTTAGAGGGAGGTCCCTACGAGCAGTACTTC. It yields the protein CASSLEGGPYEQYF.

Details on this clone: The sample holds other DNA sequences that translate to the same CDR3. The V and J genes are TRBV15 and TRBJ1-2; a weak D match, TRBD1 (5 bases). The CDR3 has 14 amino acids. V gave up 3 bases and J gave up 6 bases, with 14 bases separating them. The germline CDR1 and CDR2 sequences are LNHNV and YYDKDF (reference sequence). The CDR3 loop reads CATSRTGGKDGYTF. CDR3 nucleotides: TGTGCCACCAGCAGGACCGGGGGGAAGGATGGCTACACCTTC.

The V call is TRBV2, the J call TRBJ2-7; maybe TRBD1 (6 bases). CDR3 size: 13 residues. Germline CDR1 is SNHLY and CDR2 is FYNNEI. The CDR3 DNA sequence: TGTGCGAAGCAGGGGACGGCTTCCTACGAGCAGTACTTC. It specifies CAKQGTASYEQYF.

This chain joins TRBV19 and TRBJ1-5; D gene ambiguous. The CDR3 extends over 15 amino acids. Germline V gives CDR1 LNHDA, CDR2 SQIVND (reference sequence). V was pared by 0 bases and J by 7 bases, with 13 bases between. The CDR3 DNA is TGTGCCAGTAGTATAGATCAGGCCCGAGGGCAGCCCCAGCATTTT. Protein sequence: CASSIDQARGQPQHF.

In its sample, this clone was seen a few times. The rearrangement uses TRBV2 and TRBJ2-1; D is possibly TRBD2 (6 bases). V gave up 0 bases and J gave up 16 bases, with 16 bases separating them. CDR3 length: 13 amino acids. Germline V gene sequence: CDR1 SNHLY, CDR2 FYNNEI. The CDR3 coding sequence is TGTGCCAGCAGTGAAGCTGCTCCGACTAGTCTCTTCTTC. Protein sequence: CASSEAAPTSLFF.

The chain employs TRBV4-1 and TRBJ2-1; TRBD2 matches 8 bases. The V gene's germline CDR1 is MGHRA and CDR2 YSYEKL. V dropped 2 bases and J dropped 2; count of bases not matched to a gene: 11. The CDR3 is 18 amino acids. CDR3 protein: CASSQNGRERGPYNEQFF. For the CDR3, the DNA is TGCGCCAGCAGCCAAAATGGAAGGGAGCGGGGGCCCTACAATGAGCAGTTCTTC.

This clone was found once. The chain recombines TRBV2 with TRBJ2-6, with TRBD1 matching over 9 bases. The CDR3 spans 17 residues. Looked up from germline, CDR1 is SNHLY and CDR2 is FYNNEI. Losses at the gene ends were 4 bases for V and 2 bases for J; bases not matched to a gene: 6. The DNA for the CDR3 is TGTGCCAGCAGTGGGAGACAGGGGGGGCCTGGGGCCAACGTCCTGACTTTC. It specifies CASSGRQGGPGANVLTF.